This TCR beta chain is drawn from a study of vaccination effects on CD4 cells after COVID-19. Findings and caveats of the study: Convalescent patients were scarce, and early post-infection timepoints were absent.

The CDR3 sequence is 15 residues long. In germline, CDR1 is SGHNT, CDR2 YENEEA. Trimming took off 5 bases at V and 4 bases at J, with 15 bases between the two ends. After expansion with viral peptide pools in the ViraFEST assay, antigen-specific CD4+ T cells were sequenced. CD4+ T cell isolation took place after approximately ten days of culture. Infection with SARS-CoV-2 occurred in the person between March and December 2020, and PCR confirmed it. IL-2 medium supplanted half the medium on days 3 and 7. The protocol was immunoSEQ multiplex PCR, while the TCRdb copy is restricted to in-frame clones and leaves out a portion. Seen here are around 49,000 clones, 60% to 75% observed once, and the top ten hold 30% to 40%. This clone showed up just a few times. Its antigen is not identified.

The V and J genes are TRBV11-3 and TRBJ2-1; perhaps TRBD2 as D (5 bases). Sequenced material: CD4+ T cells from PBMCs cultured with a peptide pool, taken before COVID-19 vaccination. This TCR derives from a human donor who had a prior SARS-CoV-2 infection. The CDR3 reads CASSPRTDTYNEQFF. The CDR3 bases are TGTGCCAGCAGCCCCCGGACTGACACGTACAATGAGCAGTTCTTC.